These 7 T cell receptor beta chains came from one sample sequenced in a study of vaccination effects on CD4 cells after COVID-19. With the ViraFEST assay, the study expanded antigen-specific CD4+ T cells using viral peptide pools, then sequenced them. With around ten days of culture completed, CD4+ T cells were isolated. Each participant was given two doses of one vaccine (BNT162b2 or mRNA-1273). Their recognized antigens are unknown. Assay: immunoSEQ multiplex PCR; the TCRdb copy retains only in-frame clones and omits some. The sample shows about 29,000 clones, about 74% of them seen only once. The source material was CD4+ T cells from PBMCs cultured with HCoV-OC43 spike peptides, sampled after COVID-19 vaccination. The sample's subset: HCoV-OC43 spike overlapping peptide pool stimulation. Every receptor here comes from a human donor who received a COVID-19 vaccine.

This rearrangement joins TRBV3-1 (or the pseudogene TRBV3-2) to TRBJ1-2; D is possibly TRBD1 (6 bases). The CDR3 loop spans 15 amino acids. Germline lookup yields CDR1 LGHDT and CDR2 YNNKEL (reference sequence). The V end was cut by 3 bases, the J end by 7 bases, with 18 bases between. CDR3 residues: CASSQFGNRATGYTF. CDR3 in DNA: TGTGCCAGCAGCCAGTTTGGGAACAGGGCTACTGGCTACACCTTC.

V and J are TRBV5-1 and TRBJ2-5, with 8 bases identical to TRBD2. Germline V CDR1 and CDR2: SGHRS, YFSETQ. With 4 bases clipped from V and 5 bases from J, the junction kept 7 bases outside the gene matches. This CDR3 spans 14 amino acids. DNA for the CDR3: TGCGCCAGCAGCGGGGGGACTAGTAGGGAGACCCAGTACTTC. Translated, it gives CASSGGTSRETQYF. Looking up the rest from reference TRBV5-1 and TRBJ2-5 gives the full variable domain: KAGVTQTPRYLIKTRGQQVTLSCSPISGHRSVSWYQQTPGQGLQFLFEYFSETQRNKGNFPGRFSGRQFSNSRSEMNVSTLELGDSALYLCASSGGTSRETQYFGPGTRLLVL.

The chain combines TRBV27 with TRBJ2-7; D may be TRBD1 (5 bases). Germline values: CDR1 MNHEY, CDR2 SMNVEV (reference sequence). The CDR3 runs 14 residues. Trimming took 0 bases from V and 2 from J, leaving 8 bases between them. The CDR3 nucleotides are TGTGCCAGCAGTTTATCGCCAGGGCCCTACGAGCAGTACTTC. Amino acid sequence: CASSLSPGPYEQYF.

The J gene is TRBJ1-6, the V gene TRBV19, with D hard to call. The CDR3 has 15 residues. The germline V gene encodes CDR1 LNHDA and CDR2 SQIVND (reference sequence). Deletions cut 2 bases from V and 5 bases from J, with 10 bases between. This CDR3 is CASSISGSHNSPLHF. The CDR3 DNA is TGTGCCAGTAGTATATCAGGATCCCATAATTCACCCCTCCACTTT.

The rearrangement joins TRBV5-1 to TRBJ2-1; D might be TRBD1 (6 bases). V was clipped by 6 bases and J by 7 bases, with 14 bases between them. Germline V gene data show CDR1 as SGHRS and CDR2 as YFSETQ. The CDR3 runs 13 residues. CDR3 DNA: TGCGCCAGCACGCGAGGGCAGGGGAATGAGCAGTTCTTC. Protein: CASTRGQGNEQFF.

The gene calls are TRBV24-1 and TRBJ1-2; D ambiguous. The ends were cut back, 3 bases at V and 4 bases at J, with 11 bases in the middle. Germline assignment: CDR1 KGHDR and CDR2 SFDVKD. This CDR3 contains 14 residues. The CDR3 DNA reads as TGTGCCACCAGTGATCCGGGGAGGACCTATGGCTACACCTTC. Protein sequence: CATSDPGRTYGYTF.

The rearrangement links TRBV7-2 to TRBJ1-5; the match to TRBD1 covers 7 bases. Germline CDR1 SGHTA, CDR2 FQGNSA. There are 13 residues in the CDR3. Losses at the gene ends were 4 bases for V and 5 bases for J; bases not matched to a gene: 2. CDR3 sequence: CASSSGQHQPQHF. The CDR3 nucleotides read TGTGCCAGCAGCTCGGGACAGCATCAGCCCCAGCATTTT.